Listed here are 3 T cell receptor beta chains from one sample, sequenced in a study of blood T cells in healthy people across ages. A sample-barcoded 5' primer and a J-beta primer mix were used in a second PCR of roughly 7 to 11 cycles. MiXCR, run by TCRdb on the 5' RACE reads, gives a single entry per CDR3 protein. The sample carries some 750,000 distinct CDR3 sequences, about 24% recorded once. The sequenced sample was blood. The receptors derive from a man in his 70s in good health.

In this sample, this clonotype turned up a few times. The CDR3 loop is CASSVGVGAQITDTQYF. For the CDR3, the DNA is TGTGCCAGCAGCGTAGGAGTGGGGGCGCAGATCACAGATACGCAGTATTTT. The rearrangement uses TRBV9 and TRBJ2-3, with D possibly TRBD1 on 6 matching bases. The CDR3 totals 17 residues. Trimming cost V 0 bases and J 2 bases, with 16 bases left between them. In germline, CDR1 is SGDLS, CDR2 YYNGEE.

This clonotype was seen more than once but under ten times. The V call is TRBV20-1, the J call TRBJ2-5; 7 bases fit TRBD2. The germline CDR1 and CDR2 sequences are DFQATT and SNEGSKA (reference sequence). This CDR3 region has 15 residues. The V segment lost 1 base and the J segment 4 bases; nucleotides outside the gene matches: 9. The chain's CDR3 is CSARGGGGPVETQYF. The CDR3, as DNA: TGCAGTGCTAGAGGGGGGGGAGGGCCGGTAGAGACCCAGTACTTC.

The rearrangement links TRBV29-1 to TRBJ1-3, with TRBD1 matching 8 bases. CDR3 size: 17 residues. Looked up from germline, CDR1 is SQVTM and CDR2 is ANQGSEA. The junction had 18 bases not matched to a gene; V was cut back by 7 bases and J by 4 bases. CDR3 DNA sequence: TGCAGCGCAAGTACCTCTGGCAGGGGGCCGCGGGGAAACACCATATATTTT. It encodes CSASTSGRGPRGNTIYF.